The 26 T cell receptor beta chains below all came from one sample that was sequenced in a study of Tregs in tolerant kidney transplant recipients. The data were produced by immunoSEQ multiplex PCR, yet TCRdb's version contains in-frame clones alone and is incomplete. This repertoire shows roughly 69,000 clones, approximately 98% found once; its top ten account for nearly 0.35%. This material consisted of Tregs from blood, taken before the transplant. These receptors originate from a human donor who received a combined kidney and bone marrow transplant.

The chain employs TRBV20-1 and TRBJ2-7; TRBD1 aligns across 8 bases. CDR1 and CDR2 (germline): DFQATT, SNEGSKA (reference sequence). CDR3 length: 11 residues. CDR3 bases: TGCTCCGGACAGGGAGACTACGAGCAGTACTTC. This sequence encodes CSGQGDYEQYF.

V and J are TRBV25-1 and TRBJ2-5, with TRBD2 identical over 10 bases. The J segment lost 5 bases and the V segment lost 4 bases, leaving 1 base of the junction unmatched. Germline CDR1 reads MGHDK; CDR2 reads SYGVNS. CDR3 length: 13 amino acids. The CDR3 DNA reads TGTGCCAGCAGTGGTAGCGGGAGGGAGACCCAGTACTTC. The encoded protein is CASSGSGRETQYF.

The chain has TRBV9 and TRBJ2-7; weak D call: TRBD1 (5 bases). Trimming took off 2 bases at V and 5 bases at J, with 14 bases between the two ends. Per the germline V gene, CDR1 is SGDLS and CDR2 is YYNGEE. CDR3 size: 14 residues. The DNA of the CDR3 is TGTGCCAGCAGCGTGGTAGGCCAGGGAAACGAGCAGTACTTC. As protein: CASSVVGQGNEQYF. The full variable domain, in which reference TRBV9 and TRBJ2-7 provide the parts outside the CDR3, is DSGVTQTPKHLITATGQRVTLRCSPRSGDLSVYWYQQSLDQGLQFLIQYYNGEERAKGNILERFSAQQFPDLHSELNLSSLELGDSALYFCASSVVGQGNEQYFGPGTRLTVT.

This chain uses TRBV5-4 with TRBJ2-3; 16 nucleotides line up with TRBD2. V was clipped by 4 bases and J by 2 bases; unmatched bases: 4. This CDR3 contains 17 residues. CDR1 is SGHNT and CDR2 is YYREEE in the germline V gene (reference sequence). CDR3 nucleotide sequence: TGTGCCAGCAGCCTCGGGACTAGCGGGAGGGACACAGATACGCAGTATTTT. Translating it yields CASSLGTSGRDTDTQYF.

The J gene is TRBJ2-2, the V gene TRBV7-2, with D maybe TRBD1 (6 bases). The germline gives CDR1 SGHTA, CDR2 FQGNSA. Trimming pared 0 bases from V and 3 bases from J, leaving 11 bases between. This CDR3 is built from 16 residues. Here the CDR3 reads CASSLAGQGYTGELFF. The DNA for the CDR3 is TGTGCCAGCAGCTTAGCGGGTCAGGGGTACACCGGGGAGCTGTTTTTT.

This clone was recorded once. The chain joins TRBV5-1 to TRBJ2-1, with D perhaps TRBD1 (6 bases). Germline V lookup: CDR1 SGHRS, CDR2 YFSETQ. This CDR3 contains 15 residues. The V end was cut by 4 bases, the J end by 0 bases, with 11 bases between. For the CDR3, the DNA is TGCGCCAGCAGCCCAGGGGTAAGCTCCTACAATGAGCAGTTCTTC. Amino acids: CASSPGVSSYNEQFF.

The rearrangement uses TRBV28 and TRBJ1-2; TRBD1 matches at 8 bases. The CDR3 totals 14 residues. Germline loops: CDR1 MDHEN, CDR2 SYDVKM. V lost 7 bases and J lost 8; bases outside the gene matches: 12. The CDR3 DNA reads TGTGCCAGCACTCGGACAGGGCCCGGTTGGGGCTACACCTTC. This codes for CASTRTGPGWGYTF.

The gene calls are TRBV28 and TRBJ2-5, with D uncertain. Per the germline V gene, CDR1 is MDHEN and CDR2 is SYDVKM. V lost 8 bases and J 7 bases, leaving 8 bases between the germline ends. This CDR3 comprises 10 residues. The CDR3 DNA sequence: TGTGCCAGCCACCTACTGACCCAGTACTTC. This gives the protein CASHLLTQYF. The complete variable domain, with remaining parts taken from reference TRBV28 and TRBJ2-5, reads DVKVTQSSRYLVKRTGEKVFLECVQDMDHENMFWYRQDPGLGLRLIYFSYDVKMKEKGDIPEGYSVSREKKERFSLILESASTNQTSMYLCASHLLTQYFGPGTRLLVL.

This rearrangement joins TRBV19 to TRBJ1-2; D perhaps matches TRBD1 (5 bases). With 7 bases removed from V and 4 bases from J, the gap between germline ends came to 13 bases. Per germline, CDR1 LNHDA and CDR2 SQIVND (reference sequence). The CDR3 spans 13 residues. The CDR3 reads CASIGSGGYGYTF. CDR3 DNA sequence: TGTGCCAGTATCGGTTCGGGGGGCTATGGCTACACCTTC.

The chain recombines TRBV6-6 with TRBJ1-5, with 10 bases that match TRBD1. This CDR3 comprises 14 residues. V lost 8 bases, J lost 2 bases, and 3 bases stayed unmatched. The germline V gene encodes CDR1 MNHNY and CDR2 SVGAGI (reference sequence). The CDR3 sequence: CASGTGAGNQPQHF. CDR3 nucleotide sequence: TGTGCCAGCGGGACAGGGGCTGGCAATCAGCCCCAGCATTTT.

The V gene is TRBV7-3, the J gene TRBJ2-7; 8 nucleotides agree with TRBD1. Germline CDR1 reads SGHTA; CDR2 reads FQGTGA. After removal of 5 bases from V and 7 bases from J, the junction contained 7 bases not matched to a gene. There are 13 residues in the CDR3. The CDR3 coding sequence is TGTGCCAGCAGCCAGACAGGGGTAGGGGAGCAGTACTTC. It encodes CASSQTGVGEQYF.

V and J are TRBV10-3 and TRBJ2-7; 9 positions agree with TRBD1. J lost 1 base, V lost 3 bases, and 7 bases had no gene match. This CDR3 is 16 amino acids long. CDR1 and CDR2 from the germline V gene are ENHRY and SYGVKD. CDR3 sequence: CAISDPSGTGSYEQYF. CDR3 sequence (DNA): TGTGCCATCAGTGACCCTTCCGGGACAGGGTCCTACGAGCAGTACTTC.

The chain has TRBV5-6 and TRBJ2-1, with 8 nucleotides matching TRBD2. Unmatched junction bases numbered 17, after V lost 4 bases and J lost 8 bases. Germline lookup yields CDR1 SGHDT and CDR2 YYEEEE. The CDR3 has 17 amino acids. The CDR3 sequence is CASSTARQAGVFDEQFF. CDR3 coding DNA: TGTGCCAGCAGCACGGCCCGGCAAGCGGGAGTTTTCGATGAGCAGTTCTTC.

The rearrangement joins TRBV27 to TRBJ1-1; a weak D match, TRBD1 (6 bases). CDR1 MNHEY and CDR2 SMNVEV come from the germline V gene (reference sequence). The CDR3 loop spans 15 amino acids. V shed 5 bases and J shed 5 bases, with 18 bases lying between them. This CDR3 is CASSLSTGFLTEAFF. CDR3 nucleotide sequence: TGTGCCAGCAGTCTAAGCACAGGGTTTTTGACTGAAGCTTTCTTT.

With regard to this clone: A junction end diverges from the germline sequence, so it may reflect a read error. J is TRBJ2-1 and V is TRBV10-3, with D unresolved. Germline lookup yields CDR1 ENHRY and CDR2 SYGVKD. This CDR3 is 15 amino acids long. The CDR3 sequence: CAISEGRVSYSEQFF. The CDR3, as DNA: TGTGCCATCAGTGAGGGTCGAGTCTCCTACAGTGAGCAGTTCTTC.

The chain links TRBV20-1 to TRBJ2-4; D call uncertain. The V and J ends lost 3 bases and 8 bases respectively, with 8 bases between them. The CDR3 runs 11 residues. CDR1 is DFQATT and CDR2 is SNEGSKA in the germline V gene (reference sequence). CDR3 loop: CSARVTDIQYF. DNA of the CDR3: TGCAGTGCTAGGGTCACGGACATTCAGTACTTC.

The chain couples TRBV7-6 to TRBJ2-1, with 10 positions matching TRBD1. V shed 4 bases, J shed 9 bases, and the junction held 3 bases outside the gene matches. The CDR3 has 13 residues. Per germline, CDR1 SGHVS and CDR2 FNYEAQ. The CDR3, as DNA: TGTGCCAGCAGCTACGGACAGGGGGGTGAGCAGTTCTTC. This gives the protein CASSYGQGGEQFF. Full variable domain (rest looked up from reference TRBV7-6 and TRBJ2-1): GAGVSQSPRYKVTKRGQDVALRCDPISGHVSLYWYRQALGQGPEFLTYFNYEAQQDKSGLPNDRFSAERPEGSISTLTIQRTEQRDSAMYRCASSYGQGGEQFFGPGTRLTVL.

The rearrangement uses TRBV28 and TRBJ2-7, with a possible D match to TRBD2 (6 bases). The CDR3 has 15 amino acids. Per the germline V gene, CDR1 is MDHEN and CDR2 is SYDVKM. Trimming cost V 4 bases and J 6 bases, with 19 bases left between them. Here the CDR3 reads CASSSRARWGVEQYF. CDR3 coding DNA: TGTGCCAGCAGTTCTCGGGCCCGTTGGGGGGTCGAGCAGTACTTC.

The rearrangement joins TRBV9 to TRBJ2-6; D unresolved. Germline V lookup: CDR1 SGDLS, CDR2 YYNGEE. V was clipped by 0 bases and J by 0 bases, with 4 bases between them. The CDR3 is made up of 15 amino acids. The CDR3 DNA sequence: TGTGCCAGCAGCGTAGCTATCTCTGGGGCCAACGTCCTGACTTTC. Its translation is CASSVAISGANVLTF.

The rearrangement links TRBV7-3 to TRBJ2-1, with 8 bases matching TRBD2. V lost 2 bases to trimming and J lost 4 bases; unmatched junction nucleotides: 4. The CDR3 runs 15 residues. The germline CDR1 and CDR2 sequences are SGHTA and FQGTGA. CDR3 sequence reads: CASSLAGGTYNEQFF. The CDR3 DNA is TGTGCCAGCAGCTTAGCGGGAGGTACTTACAATGAGCAGTTCTTC. The complete variable domain, with remaining parts taken from reference TRBV7-3 and TRBJ2-1, reads GAGVSQTPSNKVTEKGKYVELRCDPISGHTALYWYRQSLGQGPEFLIYFQGTGAADDSGLPNDRFFAVRPEGSVSTLKIQRTERGDSAVYLCASSLAGGTYNEQFFGPGTRLTVL.

The chain uses TRBV10-3 and TRBJ2-3; 9 bases match TRBD2. There are 17 residues in the CDR3. CDR1 ENHRY and CDR2 SYGVKD come from the germline V gene. J gave up 2 bases and V 4 bases, and 10 bases lay outside the gene matches. This chain's CDR3 is CAISAPLRLADTDTQYF. The CDR3 coding sequence is TGTGCCATCAGTGCCCCCTTGCGACTAGCGGACACAGATACGCAGTATTTT.

The V call is TRBV7-2, the J call TRBJ2-1; 7 bases match TRBD1. The CDR3 spans 18 residues. V shed 4 bases, J shed 5 bases, and the junction held 17 bases outside the gene matches. CDR1 SGHTA and CDR2 FQGNSA come from the germline V gene. The chain's CDR3 is CASSSRPRDGTANNEQFF. The CDR3 DNA reads TGTGCCAGCAGCTCACGACCCCGAGACGGGACAGCAAACAATGAGCAGTTCTTC. Filled out from reference TRBV7-2 and TRBJ2-1, the complete variable domain reads GAGVSQSPSNKVTEKGKDVELRCDPISGHTALYWYRQSLGQGLEFLIYFQGNSAPDKSGLPSDRFSAERTGGSVSTLTIQRTQQEDSAVYLCASSSRPRDGTANNEQFFGPGTRLTVL.

V gene TRBV7-9 combines with J gene TRBJ2-7, with 8 positions matching TRBD2. V dropped 2 bases and J dropped 3; count of bases not matched to a gene: 3. Germline CDR1 SEHNR, CDR2 FQNEAQ (reference sequence). CDR3 length: 14 residues. The CDR3 here is CASSLRAGVYEQYF. The CDR3 bases are TGTGCCAGCAGCTTACGAGCGGGAGTCTACGAGCAGTACTTC.

The chain uses TRBV19 and TRBJ2-7, with 7 bases that match TRBD2. This CDR3 region has 14 residues. Germline lookup yields CDR1 LNHDA and CDR2 SQIVND (reference sequence). After removal of 7 bases from V and 0 bases from J, the junction contained 6 bases not matched to a gene. DNA of the CDR3: TGTGCCAGTAAACCTGCTAGCGGCTCCTACGAGCAGTACTTC. Translation gives CASKPASGSYEQYF.

This CDR3 is CASSTRTGKNIQYF. Written as DNA, the CDR3 is TGTGCCAGCAGCACCCGGACAGGGAAAAACATTCAGTACTTC. The V call is TRBV5-4, the J call TRBJ2-4, with 8 bases lining up with TRBD1. The CDR3 covers 14 residues. Germline V gene sequence: CDR1 SGHNT, CDR2 YYREEE (reference sequence). The V and J ends lost 4 bases and 4 bases, in that order; junction bases with no gene match: 4.

The chain links TRBV10-3 to TRBJ1-5; D gene ambiguous. V was cut by 5 bases and J by 3 bases, with 8 bases left in between. This CDR3 has 13 residues. CDR1 and CDR2 (germline): ENHRY, SYGVKD. CDR3 DNA: TGTGCCATCAGTCCCGGTCTCAATCAGCCCCAGCATTTT. Translating gives CAISPGLNQPQHF.